Shown below are 12 T cell receptor beta chains from a single sample sequenced in a study of T cells in women clearing cervical HPV infection. Clones were sequenced by immunoSEQ multiplex PCR, and TCRdb holds only the in-frame ones, with some missing. The sample totals approximately 35,000 clones. Sequencing was performed on blood buffy coat. All receptors derive from a woman between 18 and 70 years old with a cervical HPV16 infection that either progressed to CIN3+ or cleared (not recorded which).

As regards this clone: Read sequence stops 3 residues before the CDR3 end, and the germline J gene provides the missing end. V is TRBV30 and J is TRBJ2-3, with 9 bases matching TRBD1. Germline V gene sequence: CDR1 GTSNPN, CDR2 SVGIG (reference sequence). The CDR3 length is 15 residues. The sequenced CDR3 bases are TGTGCCTGGAGTTCCGGACAGGGGAAAAATCAGCCG. It translates to CAWSSGQGKNQP. Given in full, the CDR3 is CAWSSGQGKNQPQYF.

As regards this clone: From the germline J gene comes the end of the CDR3, since the read stops 3 residues before it. The rearrangement uses TRBV6-1 and TRBJ1-2; TRBD1 is a possible D gene (6 bases). This CDR3 comprises 17 residues. Germline V gives CDR1 MNHNS, CDR2 SASEGT. This CDR3 reads CASSEATGKVVYNDYTF. The DNA read from the CDR3 is TGTGCCAGCAGTGAAGCTACAGGGAAAGTAGTATACAATGAC.

Remarks on this clone: The observed sequence ends 3 residues before the CDR3 terminus, with the missing tail filled in from the germline J gene. V gene TRBV7-8 combines with J gene TRBJ2-2; 9 bases agree with TRBD2. This CDR3 is 16 amino acids long. Unmatched junction bases numbered 5, after V lost 1 base and J lost 5 bases. Germline CDR1 reads SGHVS; CDR2 reads FQNEAQ. The CDR3: CASSLVAGVGTGELFF. The part of the CDR3 DNA that was read is TGTGCCAGCAGCTTAGTAGCGGGGGTCGGGACCGGGGAG.

Comments on this clone: The CDR3 end is not reached by the read, which stops 3 residues before it; the germline J gene fills it in. The genes are TRBV19 and TRBJ1-6, with 9 bases that match TRBD1. The V gene end was trimmed by 3 bases and the J gene end by 8 bases; junction bases not matched to a gene: 8. The length of the CDR3 is 16 residues. The germline CDR1 and CDR2 sequences are LNHDA and SQIVND (reference sequence). CDR3: CASSMTGGLSDSPLHF. The CDR3 DNA, read in part, is TGTGCCAGTAGTATGACAGGGGGATTGAGCGATTCACCC.

Concerning this clone: The CDR3 end lies 3 residues beyond the end of the read and is filled in from the germline J gene. V is TRBV20-1 and J is TRBJ2-7; maybe TRBD2 (6 bases). Trimming took 6 bases from V and 1 from J, leaving 13 bases between them. CDR1 is DFQATT, CDR2 SNEGSKA, per germline (reference sequence). The CDR3 consists of 13 residues. CDR3 bases read: TGCAGTGCCCCGGGGGTTCTTTCCTACGAG. Protein product: CSAPGVLSYE. The whole CDR3 sequence is CSAPGVLSYEQYF.

Comment on this clone: The read terminates 3 residues before the CDR3 end, so the remaining end is supplied by the germline J gene. The genes are TRBV20-1 and TRBJ1-2, with D tentatively TRBD1 (5 bases). The V and J ends lost 1 base and 5 bases respectively, with 11 bases between them. This CDR3 is 13 amino acids long. Germline V gene data show CDR1 as DFQATT and CDR2 as SNEGSKA (reference sequence). This CDR3 is CSARGQTWYGYTF. The CDR3 bases that were read are TGCAGTGCTAGAGGACAGACGTGGTATGGC.

Of note for this clone: With the read ending 3 residues before the CDR3 end, the germline J gene is used to fill in that end. V is TRBV20-1 and J is TRBJ2-7, with D possibly being TRBD1 (5 bases). The CDR3 sequence is 16 residues long. Trimming removed 6 bases at V and 5 bases at J, with 26 bases between. Germline CDR1 reads DFQATT; CDR2 reads SNEGSKA (reference sequence). Incomplete CDR3 DNA: TGCAGTGCCACAAGGGTGACAGAGCCCCTCCTCAACGAG. This translates into CSATRVTEPLLNE. From start to end, the CDR3 is CSATRVTEPLLNEQYF.

Turning to this clone: With the read ending 3 residues before the CDR3 end, the germline J gene is used to fill in that end. V gene TRBV7-2 combines with J gene TRBJ2-2; tentative D call: TRBD1 (6 bases). CDR1 is SGHTA, CDR2 FQGNSA, per germline. The CDR3 has 12 residues. CDR3 bases read: TGTGCCAGCAGCTTCCAGGGGATTGGG. Its protein is CASSFQGIG. The full CDR3 reads CASSFQGIGLFF. Full variable domain (remainder filled in from reference TRBV7-2 and TRBJ2-2): GAGVSQSPSNKVTEKGKDVELRCDPISGHTALYWYRQSLGQGLEFLIYFQGNSAPDKSGLPSDRFSAERTGGSVSTLTIQRTQQEDSAVYLCASSFQGIGLFFGEGSRLTVL.

Remarks on this clone: The read gets to within 3 residues of the CDR3 end, and the germline J gene fills in the rest. The chain links TRBV19 to TRBJ2-4; D is perhaps TRBD2 (7 bases). This CDR3 contains 13 residues. CDR1 is LNHDA and CDR2 is SQIVND in the germline V gene (reference sequence). The covered CDR3 bases are TGTGCCAGTACCCCGCGGGGGCTGTATGGT. Its translation: CASTPRGLYG. The CDR3 in its entirety is CASTPRGLYGQYF.

A note on this clone: The read terminates 3 residues before the CDR3 end, so the remaining end is supplied by the germline J gene. This chain uses TRBV20-1 with TRBJ2-7; TRBD2 matches at 11 bases. The CDR3 is 13 residues long. The germline V gene encodes CDR1 DFQATT and CDR2 SNEGSKA (reference sequence). J was trimmed by 4 bases and V by 8 bases; bases with no gene match: 7. The sequenced part of the CDR3 DNA is TGCAGTACTTCCGGGACTAGCGGATACGAG. This codes for CSTSGTSGYE. Given in full, the CDR3 is CSTSGTSGYEQYF.

Comment on this clone: The CDR3 end lies 3 residues beyond the end of the read and is filled in from the germline J gene. The genes are TRBV19 and TRBJ2-3; D gene ambiguous. Germline lookup yields CDR1 LNHDA and CDR2 SQIVND (reference sequence). The CDR3 is 13 amino acids. The sequenced part of the CDR3 DNA is TGTGCCAGTAGTATCGCCTTTCTAGAGACG. It specifies CASSIAFLET. The full CDR3 is CASSIAFLETQYF. The full variable domain, with the rest looked up from reference TRBV19 and TRBJ2-3, is DGGITQSPKYLFRKEGQNVTLSCEQNLNHDAMYWYRQDPGQGLRLIYYSQIVNDFQKGDIAEGYSVSREKKESFPLTVTSAQKNPTAFYLCASSIAFLETQYFGPGTRLTVL.

With regard to this clone: Read sequence stops 3 residues before the CDR3 end, and the germline J gene provides the missing end. V usage is TRBV19 and J usage is TRBJ1-2; TRBD1 matches at 8 bases. This CDR3 is built from 12 residues. J was trimmed by 7 bases and V by 5 bases; bases with no gene match: 3. In germline, CDR1 is LNHDA, CDR2 SQIVND (reference sequence). The CDR3 bases that were read are TGTGCCAGTAGTGGACAGGGCTCTGGC. This encodes CASSGQGSG. The entire CDR3 is CASSGQGSGYTF.